These 16 T cell receptor beta chains originate from one sample sequenced in a study of CD8+ T cells in alopecia areata. Extraction and reverse transcription of RNA yielded cDNA as the sequencing template. Generated by immunoSEQ multiplex PCR, the TCRdb table keeps only in-frame clones and is missing some. The data hold 130,000 or so clones, with more than 85% observed a single time. The sample's treatment: oral pan-JAK inhibitor, 5-10 mg twice daily. The specimen comprised CD8+ T cells sorted from blood, sampled at week 4, from a patient treated with tofacitinib. The receptor source for this set is a human donor with alopecia areata.

The chain employs TRBV5-4 and TRBJ2-5, with D possibly TRBD2 on 5 matching bases. Germline CDR1 reads SGHNT; CDR2 reads YYREEE (reference sequence). This CDR3 has 15 amino acids. Trimming removed 4 bases at V and 2 bases at J, with 15 bases between. The CDR3 bases are TGTGCCAGCAGCCGCTCCCCCGGGGAACAAGAGACCCAGTACTTC. Protein: CASSRSPGEQETQYF.

The chain employs TRBV30 and TRBJ2-6; TRBD2 might be the D (5 bases). Between the trimmed V and J ends, which lost 0 bases and 4 bases, there was a span of 19 bases. The germline gives CDR1 GTSNPN, CDR2 SVGIG (reference sequence). The CDR3 sequence is 18 residues long. In nucleotides, the CDR3 is TGTGCCTGGAGTGTATATGGCAGGCTGGAGGAGGGGGCCAACGTCCTGACTTTC. As protein: CAWSVYGRLEEGANVLTF.

The CDR3 loop is CAWSVLGPRWLELDGYTF. CDR3 sequence (DNA): TGTGCCTGGAGTGTACTAGGTCCGAGGTGGCTGGAATTGGATGGCTACACCTTC. The chain joins TRBV30 to TRBJ1-2, with D unresolved. CDR3 length: 18 residues. Germline V gene lookup returns CDR1 GTSNPN and CDR2 SVGIG (reference sequence). Trimming removed 0 bases at V and 6 bases at J, with 26 bases between.

The chain has TRBV7-2 and TRBJ1-1; D gene uncertain. The germline V and J ends were trimmed by 1 base and 4 bases, with 7 bases remaining between them. Germline V gene data show CDR1 as SGHTA and CDR2 as FQGNSA. The CDR3 is 13 amino acids. The CDR3 nucleotides read TGTGCCAGCAGCTTAGGCGGCGGCACTGAAGCTTTCTTT. Translation gives CASSLGGGTEAFF.

This chain connects TRBV7-6 to TRBJ2-6; TRBD1 matches at 10 bases. The CDR3 contains 17 residues. Germline CDR1 reads SGHVS; CDR2 reads FNYEAQ. The junction had 4 bases not matched to a gene; V was cut back by 5 bases and J by 0 bases. This chain's CDR3 is CASSPGTGVSGANVLTF. The CDR3 DNA is TGTGCCAGCAGCCCCGGGACAGGGGTCTCTGGGGCCAACGTCCTGACTTTC. The complete variable domain, with remaining parts taken from reference TRBV7-6 and TRBJ2-6, reads GAGVSQSPRYKVTKRGQDVALRCDPISGHVSLYWYRQALGQGPEFLTYFNYEAQQDKSGLPNDRFSAERPEGSISTLTIQRTEQRDSAMYRCASSPGTGVSGANVLTFGAGSRLTVL.

The chain uses TRBV7-9 and TRBJ2-7, with D maybe TRBD1 (6 bases). The CDR3 extends over 14 amino acids. Germline values: CDR1 SEHNR, CDR2 FQNEAQ (reference sequence). V lost 3 bases and J 7 bases, leaving 16 bases between the germline ends. The CDR3 coding sequence is TGTGCCAGCAGCTTTGTATCAGGGGCGAGTGAGCAGTACTTC. Its translation: CASSFVSGASEQYF.

The chain combines TRBV29-1 with TRBJ2-7, with a tentative D call TRBD1 (6 bases). The germline V gene encodes CDR1 SQVTM and CDR2 ANQGSEA. This CDR3 is 13 amino acids long. The V and J ends lost 4 bases and 0 bases respectively, with 10 bases between them. CDR3 nucleotides: TGCAGCGTTGCCACAGGGAGCTCCTACGAGCAGTACTTC. Encoded protein: CSVATGSSYEQYF.

This clone was seen once. The chain uses TRBV30 and TRBJ2-3; no reliable D call. Germline V lookup: CDR1 GTSNPN, CDR2 SVGIG (reference sequence). With 0 bases removed from V and 5 bases from J, the gap between germline ends came to 6 bases. There are 12 residues in the CDR3. CDR3 region: CAWSVRVDTQYF. The CDR3 DNA sequence: TGTGCCTGGAGTGTTAGGGTAGATACGCAGTATTTT.

J is TRBJ1-5 and V is TRBV7-8; a possible D gene is TRBD1 (6 bases). CDR1 is SGHVS, CDR2 FQNEAQ, per germline. Trimming shortened V by 6 bases and J by 5 bases, and 17 bases separated the two germline ends. The CDR3 has 15 amino acids. The CDR3, as DNA: TGTGCCAGCAGAGAAACAGGGCTCAGAGATCAGCCCCAGCATTTT. Translated, it gives CASRETGLRDQPQHF.

The J gene is TRBJ2-4, the V gene TRBV19; weak D call: TRBD1 (5 bases). The germline CDR1 and CDR2 sequences are LNHDA and SQIVND (reference sequence). CDR3 length: 17 residues. The ends were cut back, 3 bases at V and 0 bases at J, with 15 bases in the middle. Here the CDR3 DNA reads TGTGCCAGTAGTATTTCGGAGACAGACTTAGCCAAAAACATTCAGTACTTC. It yields the protein CASSISETDLAKNIQYF. Together with reference TRBV19 and TRBJ2-4, the CDR3 gives the full variable domain: DGGITQSPKYLFRKEGQNVTLSCEQNLNHDAMYWYRQDPGQGLRLIYYSQIVNDFQKGDIAEGYSVSREKKESFPLTVTSAQKNPTAFYLCASSISETDLAKNIQYFGAGTRLSVL.

The gene calls are TRBV2 and TRBJ2-3; D gene unclear. Per germline, CDR1 SNHLY and CDR2 FYNNEI. Trimming removed 2 bases from V and 0 bases from J, with 9 bases in between. This CDR3 has 15 amino acids. CDR3 amino acids: CASSEPDGSTDTQYF. The DNA for the CDR3 is TGTGCCAGCAGTGAACCGGACGGCAGCACAGATACGCAGTATTTT.

The V and J genes are TRBV28 and TRBJ2-3; D not resolved. The length of the CDR3 is 12 residues. Trimming left V 3 bases short and J 5 bases short, with 6 bases between. Germline-derived CDR1 and CDR2 are MDHEN and SYDVKM. The CDR3 coding sequence is TGTGCCAGCAGTTTTCGTGGAGATACGCAGTATTTT. Translating it yields CASSFRGDTQYF.

The gene calls are TRBV7-9 and TRBJ2-1, with D unclear. This CDR3 region has 10 residues. The germline V gene has CDR1 SEHNR and CDR2 FQNEAQ (reference sequence). V was cut by 6 bases and J by 6 bases, with 3 bases left in between. The CDR3 nucleotides are TGTGCCAGCAGAGTCAATGAGCAGTTCTTC. This gives the protein CASRVNEQFF.

This rearrangement joins TRBV4-2 to TRBJ2-5; 10 positions agree with TRBD2. The J call is in doubt because the DNA end fits TRBJ2-7 better. The CDR3 has 15 residues. Germline V gene lookup returns CDR1 LGHNA and CDR2 YNFKEQ. CDR3 sequence: CASSQGLAGSYEQYF. For the CDR3, the DNA is TGTGCCAGCAGCCAAGGACTAGCGGGCTCCTACGAGCAGTACTTC.

This rearrangement joins TRBV28 to TRBJ2-3; D may be TRBD2 (6 bases). CDR1 MDHEN and CDR2 SYDVKM come from the germline V gene. This CDR3 is 14 amino acids long. Between the trimmed V and J ends, which lost 4 bases and 1 base, there was a span of 9 bases. In DNA, the CDR3 is TGTGCCAGCAGTTGGGGGGTGGGCACAGATACGCAGTATTTT. Its protein product is CASSWGVGTDTQYF.

This clone was seen a single time. The rearrangement links TRBV9 to TRBJ1-1; D is unresolved. The ends were cut back, 4 bases at V and 8 bases at J, with 12 bases in the middle. This CDR3 region has 12 residues. The germline V gene has CDR1 SGDLS and CDR2 YYNGEE. In DNA, the CDR3 is TGTGCCAGCAGCCCCGACGACGGGGAAGCTTTCTTT. Translated: CASSPDDGEAFF.